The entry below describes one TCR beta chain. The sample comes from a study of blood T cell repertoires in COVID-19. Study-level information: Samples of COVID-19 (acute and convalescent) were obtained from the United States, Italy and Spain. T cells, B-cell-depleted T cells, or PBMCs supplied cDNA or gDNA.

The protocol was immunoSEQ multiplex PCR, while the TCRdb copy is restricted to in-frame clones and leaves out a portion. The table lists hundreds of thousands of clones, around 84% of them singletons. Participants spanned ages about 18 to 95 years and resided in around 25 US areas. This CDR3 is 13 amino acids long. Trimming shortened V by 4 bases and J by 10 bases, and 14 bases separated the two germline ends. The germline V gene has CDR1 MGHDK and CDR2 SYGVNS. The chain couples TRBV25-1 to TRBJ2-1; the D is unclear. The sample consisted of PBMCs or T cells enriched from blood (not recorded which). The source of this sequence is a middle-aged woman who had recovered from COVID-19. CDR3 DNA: TGTGCCAGCAGTGCGGTAGCCATGAAAGAGCAGTTCTTC. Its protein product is CASSAVAMKEQFF.